The entry below describes one T cell receptor beta chain. This specimen comes from a study of blood T cell repertoires in COVID-19. Study context: Researchers got acute and convalescent COVID-19 samples from the United States, Italy and Spain. The cDNA or gDNA used as material had been derived from T cells, B-cell-depleted T cells, or PBMCs.

Trimming removed 1 base at V and 0 bases at J, with 21 bases between. This CDR3 comprises 20 residues. Germline V lookup: CDR1 MGHRA, CDR2 YSYEKL. Original processing notes: How many nucleated cells were present was estimated from reference gene primer amplification. Produced via immunoSEQ multiplex PCR; TCRdb's table is partial and in-frame only. D and trimming come from the DNA, and the V and J calls and clone size come from that table. The data show under 200,000 clones, 87% seen once. The source of this sequence is a man aged 60 to 75 with active or convalescent COVID-19. The gene calls are TRBV4-1 and TRBJ2-2; a weak D match, TRBD2 (7 bases). The source material was peripheral blood. The CDR3 reads CASSQAGFGGAGSNTGELFF. The CDR3 bases are TGCGCCAGCAGCCAAGCAGGGTTTGGGGGGGCCGGTTCGAACACCGGGGAGCTGTTTTTT.